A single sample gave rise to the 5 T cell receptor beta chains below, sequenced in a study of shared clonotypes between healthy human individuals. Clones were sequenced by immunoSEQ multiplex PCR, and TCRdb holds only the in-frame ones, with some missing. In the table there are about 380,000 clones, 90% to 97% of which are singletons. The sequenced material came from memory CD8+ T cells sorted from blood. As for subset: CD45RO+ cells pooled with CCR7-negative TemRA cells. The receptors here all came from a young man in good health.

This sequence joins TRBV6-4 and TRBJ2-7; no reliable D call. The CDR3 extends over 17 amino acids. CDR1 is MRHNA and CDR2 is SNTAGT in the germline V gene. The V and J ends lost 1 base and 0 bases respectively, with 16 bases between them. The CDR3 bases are TGTGCCAGCAGTGACTTGATCCGGAGCCCGCACTCCTACGAGCAGTACTTC. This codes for CASSDLIRSPHSYEQYF.

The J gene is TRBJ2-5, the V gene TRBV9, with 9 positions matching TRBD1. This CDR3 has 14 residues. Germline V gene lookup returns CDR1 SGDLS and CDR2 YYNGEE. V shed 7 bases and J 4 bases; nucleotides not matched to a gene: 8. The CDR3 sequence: CASAVQGAGETQYF. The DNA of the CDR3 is TGTGCCAGCGCAGTACAGGGGGCAGGAGAGACCCAGTACTTC.

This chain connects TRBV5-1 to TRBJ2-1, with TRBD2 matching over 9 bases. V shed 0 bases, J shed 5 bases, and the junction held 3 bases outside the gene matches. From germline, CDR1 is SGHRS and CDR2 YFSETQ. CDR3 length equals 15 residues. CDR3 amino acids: CASSLGLADHNEQFF. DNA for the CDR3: TGCGCCAGCAGCTTGGGACTAGCGGATCACAATGAGCAGTTCTTC.

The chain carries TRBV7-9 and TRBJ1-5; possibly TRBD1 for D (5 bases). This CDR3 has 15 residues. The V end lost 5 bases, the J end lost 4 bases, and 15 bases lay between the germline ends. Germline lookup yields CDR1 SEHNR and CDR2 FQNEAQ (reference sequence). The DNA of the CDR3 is TGTGCCAGCAGCCTAACCGGGACGGAGAATCAGCCCCAGCATTTT. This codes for CASSLTGTENQPQHF.

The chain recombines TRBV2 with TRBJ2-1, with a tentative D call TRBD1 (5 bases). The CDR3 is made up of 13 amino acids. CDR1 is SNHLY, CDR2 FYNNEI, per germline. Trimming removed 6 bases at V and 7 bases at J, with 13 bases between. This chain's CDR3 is CASRGELFNEQFF. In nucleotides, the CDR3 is TGTGCCAGCAGAGGGGAACTTTTTAATGAGCAGTTCTTC.